These 2 T cell receptor beta chains share one sample of origin, sequenced in a study of metastatic and nonmetastatic thyroid tumors. TCRdb reprocessed the PCR reads using MiXCR. Of 15,000 to 20,000 clones listed, roughly 20% are singletons. Each patient came to thyroid surgery without any prior treatment (of any kind). Source material: adjacent normal tissue. Source of these receptors: a female donor with papillary thyroid cancer or a benign thyroid nodule (not recorded which). Some clones in this sample may be carry-over from other donors' samples.

This clone was seen repeatedly, ten times or more. The rearrangement links TRBV15 to TRBJ1-6; 8 bases are shared with TRBD1. The germline V gene has CDR1 LNHNV and CDR2 YYDKDF (reference sequence). CDR3 size: 16 residues. Losses at the gene ends were 2 bases for V and 13 bases for J; bases not matched to a gene: 13. Here the CDR3 DNA reads TGTGCCACCAGCAGACGAGACAGGGGCGAAAAGGTCCCCCTCCACTTT. This gives the protein CATSRRDRGEKVPLHF.

Regarding this clone: The conserved phenylalanine or tryptophan normally closing the CDR3 is absent here, so this likely arose from a read error. The V call is TRBV13, the J call TRBJ1-2; D unclear. V was cut by 5 bases and J by 4 bases, with 8 bases left in between. Germline loops: CDR1 PRHDT, CDR2 FYEKMQ (reference sequence). CDR3 length: 12 amino acids. CDR3 sequence (DNA): TGTGCCAGCAGCACCCACGCCTATGGCTACACCCTC. Its translation: CASSTHAYGYTL.